This T cell receptor beta chain was captured by sequencing in a study of CD4 T cells in relation to SARS-CoV-2 and coronaviruses. Study in general: Patient ages ranged from about 20 to 72, median 38.

Findings and caveats of the study: The cross-reactivity analysis covered only spike protein, not other viral proteins.

In regard to this clone: What it recognizes is unknown.

Germline CDR1 is LNHDA and CDR2 is SQIVND (reference sequence). V lost 7 bases and J 1 base, leaving 13 bases between the germline ends. The CDR3 is made up of 15 amino acids. The repertoire was sequenced with immunoSEQ multiplex PCR; TCRdb's copy has only in-frame clones and lacks some. This repertoire shows around 11,000 clones, about 90% found once; its top ten account for around 2%. The genes are TRBV19 and TRBJ2-2, with D possibly matching TRBD1 (6 bases). The sequencing input was naive CD4+ T cells from PBMCs. Subset given: naive CD4+ T cells isolated by negative enrichment. This TCR derives from an adult with COVID-19. The CDR3 protein is CASKLGDKNTGELFF. The CDR3, as DNA: TGTGCCAGTAAGTTGGGGGACAAGAACACCGGGGAGCTGTTTTTT.